These T cell receptor beta chains were read from a single sample in a study of human T cells and chemical hapten exposure. In TCRdb, the RACE reads were re-called with MiXCR into one record per CDR3 protein. This sample has 90,000 or so distinct CDR3 sequences, with roughly a tenth found just once. This specimen was whole blood, taken in connection with sensitization to the hapten diphenylcyclopropenone (DPC). These receptors originate from a man aged 35-49 years with alopecia areata. Some clones in this sample may be carry-over from other donors' samples. Each CDR3 is given with its conserved first and last residue. D genes are given only for firm matches. Expanded clones are given a class, and other clones once, few, many or no size at all.

clone_size,v_call,d_call,j_call,cdr3_length,cdr3_aa,cdr3_nt
few,TRBV2,-,TRBJ2-3,15,CASSEYGTSTDTQYF,TGTGCCAGCAGTGAATATGGGACTAGCACAGATACGCAGTATTTT
-,TRBV7-2,-,TRBJ1-1,13,CASSLKRGTEAFF,TGTGCCAGCAGCTTAAAGAGAGGCACTGAAGCTTTCTTT
-,TRBV4-3,TRBD2,TRBJ2-4,17,CASTSPRGGRAKNIQYF,TGCGCCAGCACCAGCCCCCGGGGCGGGAGAGCCAAAAACATTCAGTACTTC
many,TRBV20-1,-,TRBJ1-2,13,CSARGKQEARYTF,TGCAGTGCTAGAGGCAAGCAGGAGGCGAGGTACACCTTC
-,TRBV14,-,TRBJ2-1,14,CASSPQGLVHEQFF,TGTGCCAGCAGCCCCCAAGGGCTAGTACATGAGCAGTTCTTC
many,TRBV10-3,-,TRBJ1-5,15,CAISDGRGNLRPQHF,TGTGCCATCAGTGATGGTCGGGGAAATTTGCGGCCCCAGCATTTT
-,TRBV9,-,TRBJ1-3,16,CASSRGQLSSGNTIYF,TGTGCCAGCAGTCGAGGACAGTTAAGCTCTGGAAACACCATATATTTT
few,TRBV4-3,-,TRBJ2-2,13,CASSQEGPWELFF,TGCGCCAGCAGCCAAGAAGGGCCGTGGGAGCTGTTTTTT
few,TRBV6-2/TRBV6-3,TRBD1,TRBJ2-1,14,CASTDRDKRWEQFF,TGTGCCAGCACCGACAGGGATAAGCGCTGGGAGCAGTTCTTC
few,TRBV27,TRBD1,TRBJ2-2,15,CATHVDRGRTGELFF,TGTGCCACCCACGTGGACAGGGGGCGAACCGGGGAGCTGTTTTTT
-,TRBV6-5,-,TRBJ1-4,13,CATTLGGAGKLFF,TGTGCCACTACCCTCGGGGGGGCGGGAAAACTGTTTTTT